What follows are 14 T cell receptor beta chains derived from one specimen sequenced in a study of CD8+CD57+ T cells in acquired aplastic anemia. The TCR beta profiling, which covered VDJ combination and CDR3 sequence, was carried out using genomic DNA as the template. TCRdb processed the reads anew with MiXCR; each CDR3 protein has one entry. The sample lists about 95,000 distinct CDR3 sequences, roughly two thirds occurring once. CD8+CD57+ cell expansion had been shown by flow cytometry in patients chosen for sequencing. The specimen sequenced was sorted CD4+, CD8+, or CD8+CD57+ T cells (not recorded which) from PBMCs. These receptors originate from a human donor with aplastic anemia.

V gene TRBV24-1 combines with J gene TRBJ2-2, with 14 positions matching TRBD2. The CDR3 runs to 16 residues. V dropped 5 bases and J dropped 8; count of bases not matched to a gene: 6. In germline, CDR1 is KGHDR, CDR2 SFDVKD. CDR3 protein: CATSAMGTSGRGELFF. CDR3 in DNA: TGTGCCACCAGTGCAATGGGGACTAGCGGGAGAGGGGAGCTGTTTTTT.

V is TRBV5-1 and J is TRBJ2-7; the match to TRBD1 covers 7 bases. J lost 3 bases, V lost 4 bases, and 10 bases had no gene match. Looked up from germline, CDR1 is SGHRS and CDR2 is YFSETQ. The CDR3 consists of 15 residues. CDR3 DNA sequence: TGCGCCAGCAGCGTCGGGACAGCAAATTTCTACGAGCAGTACTTC. This gives the protein CASSVGTANFYEQYF.

The sample holds a few counts of this clonotype. This chain links TRBV25-1 with TRBJ2-7; maybe TRBD1 (6 bases). The germline gives CDR1 MGHDK, CDR2 SYGVNS. The V and J ends lost 4 bases and 3 bases respectively, with 19 bases between them. This CDR3 region has 16 residues. CDR3 protein: CASSARDPGTSYEQYF. The CDR3 DNA is TGTGCCAGCAGTGCTAGAGATCCCGGGACAAGCTACGAGCAGTACTTC.

This clonotype was seen repeatedly, ten times or more. V and J are TRBV7-9 and TRBJ2-5, with 7 bases identical to TRBD2. The germline V gene has CDR1 SEHNR and CDR2 FQNEAQ (reference sequence). V dropped 6 bases and J dropped 1; count of bases not matched to a gene: 5. The CDR3 is 14 amino acids. The CDR3 DNA sequence: TGTGCCAGCAGACCTCCTAGCGGCCAAGAGACCCAGTACTTC. Residues: CASRPPSGQETQYF.

This clonotype was observed many times. The CDR3 region has the DNA TGTGCCAGCAGCTTAGAAGTTGGCACTGAAGCTTTCTTT. Amino acid sequence: CASSLEVGTEAFF. The V and J genes are TRBV7-6 and TRBJ1-1; D remains unclear. V dropped 1 base and J dropped 4 bases, with 7 bases sitting between them. This CDR3 is built from 13 residues. Germline CDR1 SGHVS, CDR2 FNYEAQ.

The V call is TRBV7-9, the J call TRBJ2-7; 7 nucleotides agree with TRBD1. This CDR3 has 15 amino acids. Germline-derived CDR1 and CDR2 are SEHNR and FQNEAQ (reference sequence). V lost 2 bases to trimming and J lost 0 bases; unmatched junction nucleotides: 4. The CDR3 nucleotides read TGTGCCAGCAGCTTAAGACAGGGACGCTCCTACGAGCAGTACTTC. Amino acid sequence: CASSLRQGRSYEQYF.

This clonotype was found a few times. J is TRBJ1-1 and V is TRBV29-1, with no clear D. This CDR3 contains 13 residues. CDR1 SQVTM and CDR2 ANQGSEA come from the germline V gene. The germline V and J ends were trimmed by 1 base and 1 base, with 7 bases remaining between them. The CDR3 spells CSVEGHRNTEAFF. CDR3 nucleotide sequence: TGCAGCGTTGAAGGACACAGGAACACTGAAGCTTTCTTT.

This chain uses TRBV10-2 with TRBJ1-1, with D maybe TRBD1 (5 bases). Trimming cost V 2 bases and J 3 bases, with 13 bases left between them. The CDR3 totals 15 residues. Germline-derived CDR1 and CDR2 are WSHSY and SAAADI. In nucleotides, the CDR3 is TGCGCCAGCAGTGAGGCCTTGACAGCCTACACTGAAGCTTTCTTT. This codes for CASSEALTAYTEAFF.

This clonotype is medium-sized in the sample. The rearrangement joins TRBV10-2 to TRBJ1-4; D is uncertain. CDR3 length: 15 amino acids. CDR1 and CDR2 from the germline V gene are WSHSY and SAAADI. The V end was cut by 1 base, the J end by 10 bases, with 16 bases between. DNA for the CDR3: TGCGCCAGCAGTGAGTGGAGCACCACGAGCCGAAAACTGTTTTTT. Translation gives CASSEWSTTSRKLFF.

The chain joins TRBV2 to TRBJ2-7; 8 bases agree with TRBD2. In germline, CDR1 is SNHLY, CDR2 FYNNEI. The ends lost 9 bases at V and 1 base at J; junction bases unmatched: 5. The CDR3 contains 13 residues. The CDR3 is CASCSGVSYEQYF. CDR3 DNA sequence: TGTGCCAGTTGTAGCGGGGTATCCTACGAGCAGTACTTC.

The chain employs TRBV7-2 and TRBJ2-1; no firm D call. V was trimmed by 2 bases and J by 0 bases, leaving 11 bases between them. Looked up from germline, CDR1 is SGHTA and CDR2 is FQGNSA. The CDR3 consists of 16 residues. The CDR3 nucleotides are TGTGCCAGCAGCTTATGGTTTAAGAGCTCCTACAATGAGCAGTTCTTC. Protein sequence: CASSLWFKSSYNEQFF.

The chain links TRBV5-6 to TRBJ2-1; D call uncertain. Germline CDR1 reads SGHDT; CDR2 reads YYEEEE. Trimming took off 2 bases at V and 4 bases at J, with 16 bases between the two ends. This CDR3 comprises 16 residues. CDR3 protein: CASSFTAILIYNEQFF. The CDR3 DNA is TGTGCCAGCAGCTTTACTGCGATTCTAATTTACAATGAGCAGTTCTTC.

This chain uses TRBV10-3 with TRBJ2-2; D gene unclear. Trimming left V 7 bases short and J 4 bases short, with 13 bases between. Germline assignment: CDR1 ENHRY and CDR2 SYGVKD. CDR3 length: 14 residues. CDR3 residues: CAITGPDGTGELFF. The CDR3 region has the DNA TGTGCCATCACCGGGCCCGACGGCACCGGGGAGCTGTTTTTT.

J is TRBJ2-2 and V is TRBV20-1; D remains ambiguous. V was cut by 1 base and J by 5 bases, with 8 bases left in between. The germline V gene encodes CDR1 DFQATT and CDR2 SNEGSKA (reference sequence). The CDR3 is made up of 13 amino acids. The CDR3: CSARVRVTGELFF. Here the CDR3 DNA reads TGCAGTGCTAGAGTAAGGGTTACCGGGGAGCTGTTTTTT.